What follows are 14 T cell receptor beta chains derived from one specimen sequenced in a study of blood T cell repertoires in COVID-19. TCRdb keeps only in-frame clones here, not all; method: immunoSEQ multiplex PCR. This table holds about 17,000 clones, 77% found once. The sample consisted of peripheral blood. The source is a man aged 65 to 85 with COVID-19, enrolled during active disease.

The V call is TRBV3-1 (or the pseudogene TRBV3-2), the J call TRBJ1-1, with D perhaps TRBD1 (6 bases). The V gene lost 3 bases and the J gene lost 6 bases, with 23 bases spanning the gap. The CDR3 covers 17 residues. Germline CDR1 is LGHDT and CDR2 is YNNKEL (reference sequence). The CDR3 sequence: CASSQVIGHTNRAEAFF. CDR3 sequence (DNA): TGTGCCAGCAGCCAGGTAATAGGACACACAAACAGGGCTGAAGCTTTCTTT.

This clone has a handful of counts. V is TRBV7-2 and J is TRBJ1-5; perhaps TRBD1 as D (5 bases). From germline, CDR1 is SGHTA and CDR2 FQGNSA. This CDR3 is 15 amino acids long. Trimming shortened V by 4 bases and J by 1 base, and 11 bases separated the two germline ends. CDR3 bases: TGTGCCAGCAGCTCAATTAACAGGAGCAATCAGCCCCAGCATTTT. Amino acids: CASSSINRSNQPQHF. The complete variable domain, with remaining parts taken from reference TRBV7-2 and TRBJ1-5, reads GAGVSQSPSNKVTEKGKDVELRCDPISGHTALYWYRQSLGQGLEFLIYFQGNSAPDKSGLPSDRFSAERTGGSVSTLTIQRTQQEDSAVYLCASSSINRSNQPQHFGDGTRLSIL.

This rearrangement joins TRBV10-1 to TRBJ1-2; D remains ambiguous. The CDR3 sequence is 15 residues long. Germline V gene data show CDR1 as WNHNN and CDR2 as SYGVQD (reference sequence). Trimming took 0 bases from V and 7 from J, leaving 15 bases between them. The CDR3 region is CASSESPGEVSGYTF. DNA for the CDR3: TGCGCCAGCAGTGAGTCTCCCGGCGAGGTCTCTGGCTACACCTTC.

This clone has only a few counts. V is TRBV10-3 and J is TRBJ1-5, with no clear D. The CDR3 contains 13 residues. V was shortened by 2 bases and J by 4 bases, with 6 bases between the two germline ends. Germline V CDR1 and CDR2: ENHRY, SYGVKD. The CDR3 nucleotides are TGTGCCATCAGTGAGAGGGAGAATCAGCCCCAGCATTTT. Amino acids: CAISERENQPQHF.

This chain uses TRBV10-3 with TRBJ1-4; D is unclear. The CDR3 is 14 residues long. The V and J ends lost 2 bases and 7 bases respectively, with 11 bases between them. Germline CDR1 and CDR2: ENHRY and SYGVKD. CDR3 DNA: TGTGCCATCAGTGAGGGGTTAGCCCTTGAAAAACTGTTTTTT. Translated: CAISEGLALEKLFF.

The chain carries TRBV5-1 and TRBJ2-7; a weak D match, TRBD2 (8 bases). CDR3 length: 14 amino acids. With 3 bases removed from V and 6 bases from J, the gap between germline ends came to 16 bases. Germline V gene data show CDR1 as SGHRS and CDR2 as YFSETQ. CDR3 sequence reads: CASSSDRAGGEQYF. The CDR3 DNA follows: TGCGCCAGCAGCTCCGACAGGGCGGGAGGCGAGCAGTACTTC. Looking up the rest from reference TRBV5-1 and TRBJ2-7 gives the full variable domain: KAGVTQTPRYLIKTRGQQVTLSCSPISGHRSVSWYQQTPGQGLQFLFEYFSETQRNKGNFPGRFSGRQFSNSRSEMNVSTLELGDSALYLCASSSDRAGGEQYFGPGTRLTVT.

The chain has TRBV18 and TRBJ1-1; tentative D call: TRBD1 (6 bases). CDR3 size: 15 residues. Germline assignment: CDR1 KGHSH and CDR2 LQKENI. V was shortened by 2 bases and J by 1 base, with 11 bases between the two germline ends. DNA of the CDR3: TGTGCCAGCTCACCAACCAGGGGTAGGAACACTGAAGCTTTCTTT. It yields the protein CASSPTRGRNTEAFF.

This clone was counted once. The rearrangement joins TRBV4-3 to TRBJ2-1; 10 nucleotides match TRBD2. Germline V gene data show CDR1 as LGHNA and CDR2 as YSLEER. The junction had 1 base not matched to a gene; V was cut back by 2 bases and J by 3 bases. The CDR3 loop spans 15 amino acids. The CDR3 spells CASSQPSGGYNEQFF. Here the CDR3 DNA reads TGCGCCAGCAGCCAACCTAGCGGGGGCTACAATGAGCAGTTCTTC.

This chain joins TRBV28 and TRBJ1-3; D uncertain. The CDR3 contains 16 residues. Trimming cost V 3 bases and J 0 bases, with 12 bases left between them. Germline assignment: CDR1 MDHEN and CDR2 SYDVKM. CDR3 amino acids: CASSLPGRSSGNTIYF. CDR3 coding DNA: TGTGCCAGCAGTTTGCCAGGCAGATCCTCTGGAAACACCATATATTTT.

This clone was observed a single time. The chain has TRBV6-5 and TRBJ1-6; tentatively, D is TRBD1 (5 bases). This CDR3 is built from 15 residues. V lost 4 bases to trimming and J lost 7 bases, with 14 bases between them. Germline V gives CDR1 MNHEY, CDR2 SVGAGI. CDR3 sequence (DNA): TGTGCCAGCAGTTTCCGCAGGGAGGGGAATTCACCCCTCCACTTT. Translation gives CASSFRREGNSPLHF.

The CDR3, as DNA: TGTGCCACCAACCGAGGAAACTATGGCTACACCTTC. This encodes CATNRGNYGYTF. This chain uses TRBV28 with TRBJ1-2; D remains unclear. Trimming removed 10 bases from V and 2 bases from J, with 11 bases in between. Germline CDR1 reads MDHEN; CDR2 reads SYDVKM. The CDR3 consists of 12 residues.

This clone was detected once. The chain has TRBV18 and TRBJ2-3; 8 nucleotides agree with TRBD1. J gave up 1 base and V 3 bases, and 3 bases lay outside the gene matches. CDR1 and CDR2 from the germline V gene are KGHSH and LQKENI. This CDR3 has 15 residues. CDR3 residues: CASSPGQARTDTQYF. The CDR3 nucleotides read TGTGCCAGCTCACCGGGACAGGCCCGCACAGATACGCAGTATTTT.

This chain connects TRBV5-1 to TRBJ2-7; a weak D match, TRBD2 (5 bases). Trimming removed 4 bases from V and 2 bases from J, with 13 bases in between. Germline lookup yields CDR1 SGHRS and CDR2 YFSETQ. CDR3 length: 14 amino acids. The CDR3 DNA sequence: TGCGCCAGCAGCATCGCCGGGAAACCCTACGAGCAGTACTTC. Translation gives CASSIAGKPYEQYF.

The rearrangement uses TRBV19 and TRBJ2-5; possibly TRBD2 for D (6 bases). V was cut by 4 bases and J by 5 bases, with 11 bases left in between. The CDR3 extends over 13 amino acids. CDR1 and CDR2 from the germline V gene are LNHDA and SQIVND (reference sequence). For the CDR3, the DNA is TGTGCCAGTAGTACAGGACTAATCGAGACCCAGTACTTC. The encoded protein is CASSTGLIETQYF.